This T cell receptor (beta chain) was recovered during a study of cytomegalovirus exposure and HLA in healthy donors. Notes on this clone: Its antigen is not identified.

The donors were part of the validation cohort, which consisted of about 130 subjects and was separate from the first cohort of 666 subjects. Broader study findings: Among TCR sequences, most were rare, though some public TCRs appeared in many donors. 150 to 200 TCR beta chains were listed as cytomegalovirus-associated.

The data were produced by immunoSEQ multiplex PCR, yet TCRdb's version contains in-frame clones alone and is incomplete. The data contain around 250,000 clones, around 87% of them singletons. The receptor was isolated from a woman between 18 and 29 years old in good health and CMV-seronegative. Sequenced: PBMCs.

DNA for the CDR3: TGTGCCAGCAGCTCACCGGGCCCAGGGAACATTCAGTACTTC. It yields the protein CASSSPGPGNIQYF. This rearrangement joins TRBV7-2 to TRBJ2-4; D is perhaps TRBD1 (5 bases). Trimming removed 4 bases at V and 7 bases at J, with 14 bases between. The CDR3 runs to 14 residues. The germline V gene encodes CDR1 SGHTA and CDR2 FQGNSA.